This T cell receptor (beta chain) was profiled in a study of blood T cell repertoires in COVID-19. Assay used: immunoSEQ multiplex PCR; TCRdb lists only in-frame clones, some missing. Among under 350,000 clones listed, about 80% were seen once. Germline values: CDR1 MDHEN, CDR2 SYDVKM. V trimming: 2 bases; J trimming: 3 bases; junction bases outside the gene matches: 5. The CDR3 spans 15 residues. Material for sequencing was peripheral blood. This TCR was sampled from a woman aged 45-59 years who had recovered from COVID-19. This chain joins TRBV28 and TRBJ2-3; 7 bases are shared with TRBD2. The CDR3 DNA reads TGTGCCAGCAGTTTAACGGGGGGTTGGACAGATACGCAGTATTTT. Its protein product is CASSLTGGWTDTQYF. Drawing the rest from reference TRBV28 and TRBJ2-3, the complete variable domain is DVKVTQSSRYLVKRTGEKVFLECVQDMDHENMFWYRQDPGLGLRLIYFSYDVKMKEKGDIPEGYSVSREKKERFSLILESASTNQTSMYLCASSLTGGWTDTQYFGPGTRLTVL.